Below, 6 T cell receptor beta chains from the same sample are listed, as sequenced in a study of blood T cell repertoires in COVID-19. TCRdb's table, derived via immunoSEQ multiplex PCR, lists solely in-frame clones and lacks some. The sample shows roughly 150,000 clones, just under 80% of them seen only once. Sequencing was performed on peripheral blood. The source is a woman of 80 years or more with acute or convalescent COVID-19.

This clone showed up just a few times. The genes are TRBV5-1 and TRBJ2-7; 9 bases map to TRBD1. Germline V gives CDR1 SGHRS, CDR2 YFSETQ. V lost 5 bases and J lost 4; bases outside the gene matches: 7. This CDR3 is built from 14 residues. Here the CDR3 DNA reads TGCGCCAGCAGTTCCGGGACAGGGTGGTACGAGCAGTACTTC. Its translation is CASSSGTGWYEQYF.

This chain uses TRBV24-1 with TRBJ1-1, with 9 bases aligning to TRBD1. With 8 bases clipped from V and 2 bases from J, the junction kept 11 bases outside the gene matches. This CDR3 comprises 16 residues. Germline loops: CDR1 KGHDR, CDR2 SFDVKD. CDR3: CATTTGRDRANTEAFF. Written as DNA, the CDR3 is TGTGCCACCACCACTGGTCGGGACAGGGCTAACACTGAAGCTTTCTTT.

The chain couples TRBV28 to TRBJ1-5; TRBD1 matches at 11 bases. The J segment lost 4 bases and the V segment lost 5 bases, leaving 1 base of the junction unmatched. Germline lookup yields CDR1 MDHEN and CDR2 SYDVKM. This CDR3 is 14 amino acids long. The CDR3 sequence: CASSRDRGNQPQHF. CDR3 nucleotides: TGTGCCAGCAGTCGGGACAGGGGGAATCAGCCCCAGCATTTT.

This clone was seen a few times. This rearrangement joins TRBV6-5 to TRBJ2-2, with a possible D match to TRBD1 (6 bases). The CDR3 sequence is 15 residues long. The V and J ends lost 3 bases and 1 base respectively, with 9 bases between them. Germline-derived CDR1 and CDR2 are MNHEY and SVGAGI. The CDR3 coding sequence is TGTGCCAGCAGTTATACAGGGTGGAACACCGGGGAGCTGTTTTTT. Its protein is CASSYTGWNTGELFF.

The V and J genes are TRBV4-1 and TRBJ1-2; 8 nucleotides match TRBD1. Germline V CDR1 and CDR2: MGHRA, YSYEKL. The V and J ends lost 1 base and 3 bases, in that order; junction bases with no gene match: 7. The CDR3 has 16 residues. This CDR3 reads CASSQGTGGQDYGYTF. DNA for the CDR3: TGCGCCAGCAGCCAAGGTACTGGGGGACAGGACTATGGCTACACCTTC.

The V call is TRBV30, the J call TRBJ1-2; D gene unclear. The CDR3 is made up of 15 amino acids. CDR1 is GTSNPN and CDR2 is SVGIG in the germline V gene (reference sequence). The V end was cut by 0 bases, the J end by 2 bases, with 13 bases between. The CDR3 DNA reads TGTGCCTGGAGTGTTGCGGGTACCCCGAACTATGGCTACACCTTC. This codes for CAWSVAGTPNYGYTF. The whole variable domain, remainder taken from reference TRBV30 and TRBJ1-2, is SQTIHQWPATLVQPVGSPLSLECTVEGTSNPNLYWYRQAAGRGLQLLFYSVGIGQISSEVPQNLSASRPQDRQFILSSKKLLLSDSGFYLCAWSVAGTPNYGYTFGSGTRLTVV.